The clone carrying this TCR beta chain was recorded once. What it binds is not known. V lost 7 bases and J 1 base, leaving 7 bases between the germline ends. This CDR3 has 11 residues. CDR1 is DFQATT and CDR2 is SNEGSKA in the germline V gene (reference sequence). Libraries were prepared by immunoSEQ multiplex PCR; TCRdb keeps only in-frame clonotypes and omits some of them. The data hold some 130,000 clones, with around 84% observed a single time. This specimen comes from a study of T cell responses to AZD1222 COVID-19 vaccine. The study's findings and limits: Most donors were white British, females outnumbered males, and clonal diversity was possibly underestimated. None of the repertoires were sampled until the peak T cell response had passed.

The gene calls are TRBV20-1 and TRBJ1-1, with D uncertain. Specimen: peripheral blood, collected on day 0 of AZD1222 vaccination. The TCR sequence derives from an adult in good health. The CDR3 coding sequence is TGCAGTGTACGGTCGAACACTGAAGCTTTCTTT. The encoded protein is CSVRSNTEAFF.